A selection of T cell receptor beta chains follows, all from one sample in a study of blood T cell repertoires in COVID-19. Using immunoSEQ multiplex PCR, the repertoire was profiled, and TCRdb retains in-frame clones only, with some absent. The sample has around 19,000 clones, more than 80% seen once. Sequenced: peripheral blood. Receptors were obtained from a human donor in a cohort sampled during active COVID-19. The CDR3 runs from the conserved cysteine through the conserved F or W. The D gene is left open where the match is weak. Some rows have no size entry. The others give once, few or many, or a class for an expanded clone.

cdr3_aa: CATSRDWIGVRNTEAFF; cdr3_nt: TGTGCCACCAGCAGAGATTGGATCGGGGTGCGGAACACTGAAGCTTTCTTT; j_call: TRBJ1-1; v_call: TRBV15; clone_size: -; d_call: -
cdr3_aa: CASSYVGLAGEGETQYF; cdr3_nt: TGTGCCAGCAGTTACGTGGGACTAGCGGGAGAGGGTGAGACCCAGTACTTC; j_call: TRBJ2-5; v_call: TRBV6-2/TRBV6-3; clone_size: -; d_call: TRBD2
cdr3_aa: CATSDPTIKDMYGYTF; cdr3_nt: TGTGCCACCAGTGACCCAACAATAAAAGATATGTATGGCTACACCTTC; j_call: TRBJ1-2; v_call: TRBV24-1; clone_size: -; d_call: -
cdr3_aa: CASSIGRGYNSPLHF; cdr3_nt: TGTGCCAGCAGCATTGGCAGGGGCTATAATTCACCCCTCCACTTT; j_call: TRBJ1-6; v_call: TRBV13; clone_size: -; d_call: -
cdr3_aa: CATSRDGGANYGYTF; cdr3_nt: TGTGCCACCAGCAGAGATGGGGGGGCTAACTATGGCTACACCTTC; j_call: TRBJ1-2; v_call: TRBV15; clone_size: -; d_call: -
cdr3_aa: CASRETPDGAGELFF; cdr3_nt: TGTGCCAGCAGGGAGACTCCCGACGGGGCCGGGGAGCTGTTTTTT; j_call: TRBJ2-2; v_call: TRBV2; clone_size: -; d_call: -
cdr3_aa: CASSPVSPSTDTQYF; cdr3_nt: TGTGCCAGCAGTCCCGTGAGCCCGAGCACAGATACGCAGTATTTT; j_call: TRBJ2-3; v_call: TRBV27; clone_size: -; d_call: -
cdr3_aa: CASSHPGYTLTDTQYF; cdr3_nt: TGTGCCAGCAGCCACCCGGGATACACCCTAACAGATACGCAGTATTTT; j_call: TRBJ2-3; v_call: TRBV4-2; clone_size: -; d_call: -
cdr3_aa: CASSEPEFEQYF; cdr3_nt: TGCGCCAGCAGTGAGCCGGAGTTCGAGCAGTACTTC; j_call: TRBJ2-7; v_call: TRBV10-2; clone_size: -; d_call: -
cdr3_aa: CASSLQAGPREQYF; cdr3_nt: TGTGCCAGCAGCTTACAGGCGGGACCCAGGGAGCAGTACTTC; j_call: TRBJ2-7; v_call: TRBV7-9; clone_size: once; d_call: -
cdr3_aa: CASSLGLAGGGTQYF; cdr3_nt: TGTGCCAGCAGTCTGGGACTAGCGGGAGGGGGGACCCAGTACTTC; j_call: TRBJ2-5; v_call: TRBV27; clone_size: -; d_call: TRBD2
cdr3_aa: CSVPGQGLNYGYTF; cdr3_nt: TGCAGCGTCCCCGGACAGGGGCTGAACTATGGCTACACCTTC; j_call: TRBJ1-2; v_call: TRBV29-1; clone_size: -; d_call: TRBD1
cdr3_aa: CASSLGTGENYGYTF; cdr3_nt: TGTGCCAGCAGCCTCGGGACAGGGGAAAACTATGGCTACACCTTC; j_call: TRBJ1-2; v_call: TRBV3-1/TRBV3-2; clone_size: -; d_call: TRBD1
cdr3_aa: CASSLGRHNVLTF; cdr3_nt: TGTGCCAGCAGCTTGGGCAGACATAACGTCCTGACTTTC; j_call: TRBJ2-6; v_call: TRBV5-4; clone_size: once; d_call: -
cdr3_aa: CASSPTSAEQFF; cdr3_nt: TGTGCCAGCAGCCCGACTAGTGCTGAGCAGTTCTTC; j_call: TRBJ2-1; v_call: TRBV6-6; clone_size: -; d_call: -
cdr3_aa: CASSQASGPQETQYF; cdr3_nt: TGTGCCAGCAGCCAAGCTAGCGGGCCCCAAGAGACCCAGTACTTC; j_call: TRBJ2-5; v_call: TRBV4-2; clone_size: -; d_call: TRBD2
cdr3_aa: CASSVGSGLAGGSELFF; cdr3_nt: TGTGCCAGCAGCGTAGGGTCGGGACTAGCGGGAGGGTCCGAGCTGTTTTTT; j_call: TRBJ2-2; v_call: TRBV9; clone_size: hyperexpanded; d_call: TRBD2
cdr3_aa: CASSVGGTYLYEQYF; cdr3_nt: TGTGCCAGCAGCGTAGGCGGGACGTATCTCTACGAGCAGTACTTC; j_call: TRBJ2-7; v_call: TRBV9; clone_size: once; d_call: -
cdr3_aa: CASSATDTQYF; cdr3_nt: TGTGCCAGCAGCGCTACAGATACGCAGTATTTT; j_call: TRBJ2-3; v_call: TRBV9; clone_size: -; d_call: -